This paragraph covers one TCR beta chain sequence. No antigen is known for it. The CDR3 consists of 16 residues. Germline lookup yields CDR1 MDHEN and CDR2 SYDVKM. With V trimmed by 3 bases and J by 4 bases, 8 bases remained unmatched. The source of the sample is a study of cytomegalovirus exposure and HLA in healthy donors. Background on the study: Falling in the Caucasian-associated ancestry cluster were 81% of approximately 400 genotyped donors.

Whole-study results and caveats: Exclusion applied to some V segments, including TRBV6-2 and TRBV6-3, as they were indistinguishable.

Researchers ran the PCR with 60 Vbeta and 13 Jbeta primers. Some clones are missing from TCRdb's copy, which holds only in-frame ones; the method was immunoSEQ multiplex PCR. The sample consists of 160,000 or so clones, roughly 80% of them appearing once. The receptor comes from a woman aged 30 to 39 in good health and CMV-seropositive. The sequencing sample was made of PBMCs. This chain uses TRBV28 with TRBJ1-4, with TRBD1 identical over 7 bases. CDR3 residues: CASSFSLDRLNEKLFF. The CDR3 region has the DNA TGTGCCAGCAGTTTTTCCTTGGACAGGCTTAATGAAAAACTGTTTTTT.